The 18 T cell receptor beta chains presented below share a single source sample, sequenced in a study of cytomegalovirus exposure and HLA in healthy donors. 13 Jbeta primers and 60 Vbeta primers were used for the PCR. Clones were sequenced by immunoSEQ multiplex PCR, and TCRdb holds only the in-frame ones, with some missing. Here the sample spans about 150,000 clones, around 80% being singletons. The sequencing sample was made of PBMCs. These receptor sequences come from a middle-aged man in good health and CMV-seropositive.

This chain links TRBV19 with TRBJ1-5, with TRBD1 matching over 9 bases. Germline CDR1 is LNHDA and CDR2 is SQIVND (reference sequence). There are 16 residues in the CDR3. J was trimmed by 1 base and V by 4 bases; bases with no gene match: 5. Written as DNA, the CDR3 is TGTGCCAGTAGTACTCTACAGGGGGCAAGCAATCAGCCCCAGCATTTT. Its translation: CASSTLQGASNQPQHF.

The rearrangement uses TRBV15 and TRBJ2-1, with a tentative D call TRBD2 (6 bases). V lost 1 base and J lost 3, with 10 bases in between. The CDR3 runs to 15 residues. Germline V gives CDR1 LNHNV, CDR2 YYDKDF (reference sequence). CDR3 DNA sequence: TGTGCCACCAGCAGAGGTGGCGGGGTCTACAATGAGCAGTTCTTC. This translates into CATSRGGGVYNEQFF.

V gene TRBV6-5 combines with J gene TRBJ2-1; TRBD1 matches at 11 bases. The germline V gene encodes CDR1 MNHEY and CDR2 SVGAGI. This CDR3 comprises 14 residues. Losses at the gene ends were 5 bases for V and 6 bases for J; bases not matched to a gene: 3. The chain's CDR3 is CASSEDRGRNEQFF. CDR3 nucleotides: TGTGCCAGCAGTGAGGACAGGGGGCGCAATGAGCAGTTCTTC.

The chain has TRBV5-1 and TRBJ2-3; 9 bases match TRBD2. Germline V gives CDR1 SGHRS, CDR2 YFSETQ. This CDR3 has 17 residues. Trimming cost V 2 bases and J 6 bases; bases outside gene matches: 13. The CDR3 DNA reads as TGCGCCAGCAGCTTTGGGAGCGTAGCGGGAGCAGGGGATACGCAGTATTTT. This codes for CASSFGSVAGAGDTQYF.

Concerning this clone itself: The same CDR3 arises from other DNA sequences in this sample as well. This rearrangement joins TRBV27 to TRBJ1-1, with a tentative D call TRBD1 (5 bases). Trimming took off 6 bases at V and 0 bases at J, with 11 bases between the two ends. The CDR3 is 14 residues long. Germline-derived CDR1 and CDR2 are MNHEY and SMNVEV (reference sequence). This chain's CDR3 is CASSPGLMNTEAFF. CDR3 sequence (DNA): TGTGCCAGCAGCCCGGGACTCATGAACACTGAAGCTTTCTTT.

The genes are TRBV14 and TRBJ2-2, with D possibly TRBD1 on 6 matching bases. The CDR3 sequence is 15 residues long. Germline lookup yields CDR1 SGHDN and CDR2 FVKESK. V lost 1 base, J lost 7 bases, and 13 bases lay in between. CDR3 coding DNA: TGTGCCAGCAGCCAAGTGCAGGGGCCATTCGGGGAGCTGTTTTTT. It yields the protein CASSQVQGPFGELFF. The full variable domain, completed using reference TRBV14 and TRBJ2-2, is EAGVTQFPSHSVIEKGQTVTLRCDPISGHDNLYWYRRVMGKEIKFLLHFVKESKQDESGMPNNRFLAERTGGTYSTLKVQPAELEDSGVYFCASSQVQGPFGELFFGEGSRLTVL.

The chain carries TRBV5-8 and TRBJ2-3; D may be TRBD2 (7 bases). CDR3 length: 15 residues. Germline loops: CDR1 SGHTS, CDR2 YDEGEE. V lost 2 bases, J lost 1 base, and 11 bases lay in between. CDR3 DNA sequence: TGTGCCAGCAGCTTAGAAGGGGGGGGCACAGATACGCAGTATTTT. Its protein is CASSLEGGGTDTQYF.

This clone was picked up one time. V is TRBV4-1 and J is TRBJ1-2, with 7 bases identical to TRBD1. Unmatched junction bases numbered 8, after V lost 2 bases and J lost 5 bases. There are 15 residues in the CDR3. Germline CDR1 MGHRA, CDR2 YSYEKL. Here the CDR3 DNA reads TGCGCCAGCAGCCAACCTCGGGACAGAGTATATGGCTACACCTTC. Translated: CASSQPRDRVYGYTF.

This clone was recorded only once. The chain couples TRBV19 to TRBJ2-2; D may be TRBD2 (6 bases). Trimming removed 6 bases at V and 5 bases at J, with 13 bases between. The CDR3 contains 14 residues. Germline loops: CDR1 LNHDA, CDR2 SQIVND (reference sequence). Here the CDR3 DNA reads TGTGCCAGTAGGAGGGAGGCGGCGACCGGGGAGCTGTTTTTT. This encodes CASRREAATGELFF.

A single count supports this clone. The chain recombines TRBV19 with TRBJ2-2; 7 bases align to TRBD1. This CDR3 spans 15 amino acids. CDR1 is LNHDA and CDR2 is SQIVND in the germline V gene (reference sequence). The V and J ends lost 1 base and 6 bases, in that order; junction bases with no gene match: 5. Here the CDR3 reads CASSIGQGRSGELFF. Here the CDR3 DNA reads TGTGCCAGTAGTATAGGACAGGGACGATCCGGGGAGCTGTTTTTT.

With respect to this clone: Different DNA sequences within this sample yield the same CDR3. The gene calls are TRBV5-6 and TRBJ1-1; unclear D gene. The CDR3 is 13 amino acids. Germline-derived CDR1 and CDR2 are SGHDT and YYEEEE. The ends were cut back, 0 bases at V and 2 bases at J, with 5 bases in the middle. CDR3 sequence (DNA): TGTGCCAGCAGCTTGGCCGGTAACACTGAAGCTTTCTTT. Protein: CASSLAGNTEAFF. Full variable domain (outside the CDR3, taken from reference TRBV5-6 and TRBJ1-1): DAGVTQSPTHLIKTRGQQVTLRCSPKSGHDTVSWYQQALGQGPQFIFQYYEEEERQRGNFPDRFSGHQFPNYSSELNVNALLLGDSALYLCASSLAGNTEAFFGQGTRLTVV.

The V and J genes are TRBV10-1 and TRBJ2-7, with 8 nucleotides matching TRBD1. After removal of 2 bases from V and 2 bases from J, the junction contained 5 bases not matched to a gene. The length of the CDR3 is 15 residues. CDR1 is WNHNN and CDR2 is SYGVQD in the germline V gene (reference sequence). The CDR3 reads CASSEGRGLTYEQYF. The CDR3 DNA is TGCGCCAGCAGTGAGGGCAGGGGGCTAACCTACGAGCAGTACTTC.

The rearrangement links TRBV5-6 to TRBJ1-1; tentative D call: TRBD1 (5 bases). Trimming left V 3 bases short and J 6 bases short, with 15 bases between. From germline, CDR1 is SGHDT and CDR2 YYEEEE. CDR3 length equals 14 residues. DNA of the CDR3: TGTGCCAGCAGCTGGGGCAGGGATCGATCTGAAGCTTTCTTT. It specifies CASSWGRDRSEAFF.

The chain combines TRBV10-2 with TRBJ1-1; D remains unclear. CDR1 is WSHSY, CDR2 SAAADI, per germline. V was cut by 8 bases and J by 0 bases, with 7 bases left in between. CDR3 size: 12 residues. The CDR3 DNA is TGCGCCAGCTGGGAGGTGAACACTGAAGCTTTCTTT. Translating it yields CASWEVNTEAFF.

The V gene is TRBV19, the J gene TRBJ2-7; 8 bases align to TRBD2. Looked up from germline, CDR1 is LNHDA and CDR2 is SQIVND (reference sequence). Unmatched junction bases numbered 3, after V lost 4 bases and J lost 7 bases. This CDR3 spans 12 amino acids. This CDR3 is CASSSGLAEQYF. Here the CDR3 DNA reads TGTGCCAGTAGTAGCGGACTAGCTGAGCAGTACTTC.

This chain joins TRBV6-6 and TRBJ1-1; D perhaps matches TRBD1 (5 bases). V lost 2 bases, J lost 6 bases, and 13 bases lay in between. The CDR3 length is 14 residues. Germline CDR1 reads MNHNY; CDR2 reads SVGAGI (reference sequence). This chain's CDR3 is CASSYLGEVAEAFF. Here the CDR3 DNA reads TGTGCCAGCAGTTACCTGGGGGAGGTGGCTGAAGCTTTCTTT.

The CDR3 DNA sequence: TGCGCCAGCAGCCATGGGGACAGGGGTGGAGAGACCCAGTACTTC. This gives the protein CASSHGDRGGETQYF. The chain links TRBV4-1 to TRBJ2-5, with 10 bases fitting TRBD1. Germline V gene data show CDR1 as MGHRA and CDR2 as YSYEKL. The CDR3 has 15 amino acids. Germline trimming cut 3 bases from V and 4 bases from J; bases unmatched to any gene: 5.

The V call is TRBV6-1, the J call TRBJ1-2; the D is unclear. The CDR3 extends over 12 amino acids. The germline gives CDR1 MNHNS, CDR2 SASEGT. Trimming took off 8 bases at V and 2 bases at J, with 9 bases between the two ends. The CDR3 loop reads CASLTPNYGYTF. Written as DNA, the CDR3 is TGTGCCAGCCTGACACCAAACTATGGCTACACCTTC.